The entry below gives a single T cell receptor (beta chain) sequence along with its context. It lacks a known antigen. Per-base quality was not reported, and no clone a single base away is much larger than it. This record belongs to a study of CD8 T cells in Susac syndrome (dated by TCRdb to between 2018 and 2021). For context, the study as a whole: The study used repertoire sequencing to test whether antigen drove CD8+ T cell activation and differentiation in Susac syndrome. General study outcomes and caveats: The number of individuals in the TCR sequencing and HLA analysis was recognized as being relatively small.

Peripheral blood CD8+ and CD4+ T cells from healthy donors, Susac syndrome patients and multiple sclerosis patients were profiled using high-throughput TCR beta sequencing. The multiple sclerosis controls were treatment-naive patients whose relapsing-remitting disease, either stable or active, fulfilled the revised McDonald criteria. Bulk CD8+ and CD4+ T cells were purified by magnetic negative isolation, whereas CD8+ TEMRA cells were enriched by FACS. Blood was drawn into EDTA tubes, processed within 24 hours, and PBMCs were isolated by density gradient centrifugation. PBMCs intended for TCR sequencing were cryopreserved in liquid nitrogen and thawed later in a water bath at 37 degrees C. The sorted or isolated CD4+, CD8+ and CD8+ TEMRA cells had a purity of 90% or higher. RNA was extracted using the RNeasy kit, and about 0.5 to 1 ug of the RNA was reverse transcribed with random hexamers. The immunoSEQ multiplex PCR assay, which covers 54 Vbeta and 13 Jbeta segments, was used to amplify TCR beta CDR3 regions. To correct PCR amplification bias, a synthetic template baseline was used for both primer optimization and computational correction. The source study handled its data this way. Only productive sequences were kept, with reads annotated to V, D and J genes according to IMGT and analyzed in immunoSEQ Analyzer. Clonality was computed as one minus Shannon entropy normalized by log2 of the number of productive unique sequences. For each patient and control, public and private clones were evaluated among the 100 most prevalent clones. Clones were defined as Susac-specific when absent from the healthy and MS cohorts, from over 950 published viral clones and from other ImmuneACCESS disease sequences. TCRdb ran its own pipeline on the public reads, namely fastp trimming at Q25 and MiXCR clone calling, and kept in-frame beta chains. Each record represents a unique CDR3 protein, reported with the most common genes and DNA among its rows. The V and J calls were not made by the authors but by TCRdb's processing. This sample gives around 300,000 distinct CDR3 sequences in total; about 92% of them show up just once. The top ten clones comprise approximately 0.065% of the sample.

Trimming removed 0 bases from V and 10 bases from J, leaving 11 bases between the germline ends. Reading the germline V gene gives CDR1 SGDLS and CDR2 YYNGEE. From cysteine to phenylalanine, the CDR3 is 13 amino acids long. Only the CDR3 DNA is retained, 39 bases long and in frame from the first base. The sequence joins TRBV9 to TRBJ2-1; TRBD2 could be the D gene, as 6 bases match. This receptor was obtained from a human donor with multiple sclerosis. Sequenced: CD4+ T cells from PBMCs. The CDR3 region: CASSVVSSGEQFF. In nucleotide form, the sequence is TGTGCCAGCAGCGTAGTTTCAAGCGGGGAGCAGTTCTTC. The full variable domain, with segments outside the CDR3 supplied by the reference TRBV9 and TRBJ2-1 proteins, appears as DSGVTQTPKHLITATGQRVTLRCSPRSGDLSVYWYQQSLDQGLQFLIQYYNGEERAKGNILERFSAQQFPDLHSELNLSSLELGDSALYFCASSVVSSGEQFFGPGTRLTVL.